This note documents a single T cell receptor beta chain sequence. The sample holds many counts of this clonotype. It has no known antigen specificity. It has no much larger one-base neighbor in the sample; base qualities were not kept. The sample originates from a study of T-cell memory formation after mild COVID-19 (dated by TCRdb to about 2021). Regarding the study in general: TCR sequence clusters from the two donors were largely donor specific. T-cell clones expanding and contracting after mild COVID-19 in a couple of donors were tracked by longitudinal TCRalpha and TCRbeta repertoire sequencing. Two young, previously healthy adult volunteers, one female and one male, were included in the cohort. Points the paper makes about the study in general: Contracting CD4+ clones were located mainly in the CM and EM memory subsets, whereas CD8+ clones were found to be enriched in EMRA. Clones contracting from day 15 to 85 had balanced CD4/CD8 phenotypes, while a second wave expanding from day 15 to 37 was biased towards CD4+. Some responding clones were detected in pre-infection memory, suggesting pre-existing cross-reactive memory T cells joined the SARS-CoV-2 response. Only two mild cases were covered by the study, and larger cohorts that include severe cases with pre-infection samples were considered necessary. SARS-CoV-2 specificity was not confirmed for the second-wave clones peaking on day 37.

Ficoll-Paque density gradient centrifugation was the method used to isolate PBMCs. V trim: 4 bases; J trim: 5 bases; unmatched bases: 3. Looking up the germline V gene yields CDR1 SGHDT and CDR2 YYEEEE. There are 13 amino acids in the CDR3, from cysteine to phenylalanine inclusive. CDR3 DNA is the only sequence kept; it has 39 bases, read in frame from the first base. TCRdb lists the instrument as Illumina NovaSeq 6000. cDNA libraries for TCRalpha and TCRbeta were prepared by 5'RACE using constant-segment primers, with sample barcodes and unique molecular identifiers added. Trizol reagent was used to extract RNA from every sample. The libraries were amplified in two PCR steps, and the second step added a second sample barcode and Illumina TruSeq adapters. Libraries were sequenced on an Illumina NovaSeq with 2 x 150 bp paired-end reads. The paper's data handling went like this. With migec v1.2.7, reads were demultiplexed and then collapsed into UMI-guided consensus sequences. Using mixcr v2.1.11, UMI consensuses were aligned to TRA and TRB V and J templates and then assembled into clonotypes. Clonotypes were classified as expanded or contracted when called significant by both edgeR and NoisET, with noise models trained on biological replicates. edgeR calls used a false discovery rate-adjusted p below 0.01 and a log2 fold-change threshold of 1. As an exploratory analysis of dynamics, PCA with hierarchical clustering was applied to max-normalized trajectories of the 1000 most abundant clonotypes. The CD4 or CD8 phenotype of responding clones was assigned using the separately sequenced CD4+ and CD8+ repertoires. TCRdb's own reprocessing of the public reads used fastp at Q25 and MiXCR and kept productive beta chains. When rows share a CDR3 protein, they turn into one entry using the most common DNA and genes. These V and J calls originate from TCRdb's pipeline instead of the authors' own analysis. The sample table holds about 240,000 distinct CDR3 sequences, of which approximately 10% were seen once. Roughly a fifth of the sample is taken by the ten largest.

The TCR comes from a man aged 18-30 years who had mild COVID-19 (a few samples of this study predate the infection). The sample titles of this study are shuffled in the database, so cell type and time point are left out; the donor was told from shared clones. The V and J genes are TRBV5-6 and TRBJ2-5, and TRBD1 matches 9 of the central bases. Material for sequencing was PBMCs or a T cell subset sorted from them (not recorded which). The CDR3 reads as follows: CASSKDRGETQYF. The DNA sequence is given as TGTGCCAGCAGCAAAGACAGGGGGGAGACCCAGTACTTC.